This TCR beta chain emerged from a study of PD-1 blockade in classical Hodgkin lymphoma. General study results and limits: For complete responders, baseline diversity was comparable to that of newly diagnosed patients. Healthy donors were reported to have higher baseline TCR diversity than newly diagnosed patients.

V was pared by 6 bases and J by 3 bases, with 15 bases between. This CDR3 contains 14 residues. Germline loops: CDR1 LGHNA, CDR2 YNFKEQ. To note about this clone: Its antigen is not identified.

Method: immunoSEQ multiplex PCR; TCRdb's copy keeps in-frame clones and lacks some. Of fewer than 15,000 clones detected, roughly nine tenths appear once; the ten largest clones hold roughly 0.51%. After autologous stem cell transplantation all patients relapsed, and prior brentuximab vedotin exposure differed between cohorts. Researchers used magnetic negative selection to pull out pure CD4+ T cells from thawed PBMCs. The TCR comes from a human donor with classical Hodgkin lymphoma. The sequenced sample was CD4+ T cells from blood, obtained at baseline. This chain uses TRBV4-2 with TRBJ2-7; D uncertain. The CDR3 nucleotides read TGTGCCAGCAGACTTCAACGCGGCAACTACGAGCAGTACTTC. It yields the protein CASRLQRGNYEQYF.